The T cell receptor (beta chain) described here comes from a study of T cell responses to AZD1222 COVID-19 vaccine. Of note for this clone: Its target is unknown.

General study findings and limits: Donors were chiefly white British, with a greater number of females, and clonal diversity was perhaps underestimated.

Sequencing was performed with immunoSEQ multiplex PCR; in TCRdb, only in-frame clones are kept and a portion is missing. The repertoire holds around 78,000 clones, 85% to 90% seen once, with over 1.3% in the top ten. The ends were cut back, 1 base at V and 5 bases at J, with 14 bases in the middle. The CDR3 runs to 15 residues. CDR1 is GTSNPN, CDR2 SVGIG, per germline (reference sequence). The chain couples TRBV30 to TRBJ1-4, with D perhaps TRBD1 (6 bases). Material: peripheral blood, obtained 28 days after the second AZD1222 dose. The sequence derives from an adult who received the AZD1222 COVID-19 vaccine. In nucleotides, the CDR3 is TGTGCCTGGAGTGCGATAGGGGGTTTAAATGAAAAACTGTTTTTT. It specifies CAWSAIGGLNEKLFF.